This record covers a single T cell receptor beta chain. There is no known antigen for this receptor. From the cysteine up to the phenylalanine, the CDR3 has a length of 13 residues. No DNA sequence was recorded. From a lookup of the germline V gene (reference sequence), CDR1 and CDR2 are DFQATT and SNEGSKA. This sample stems from a study of T cells expressing NK-cell markers (dated by TCRdb to 2018 to 2020). The study in broad terms: About eight donors provided sorted CD3+CD56+NKG2C+, CD3+CD56+NKG2C- and CD3+CD56-NKG2C+ T-cell subsets, whose TCR beta-chain repertoires were profiled. Among the eight sequenced donors, only one was HCMV-seronegative, while the other seven were HCMV-seropositive. All eight donors whose samples were sequenced were randomly selected healthy volunteers, three of them men and five women. The libraries were sequenced on Illumina HiSeq 2000/2500, MiSeq or NextSeq, producing 2 x 150 bp reads.

A commercial ELISA kit detecting HCMV-specific IgG in serum was used to determine HCMV serostatus. Peripheral blood mononuclear cells were isolated from blood by Ficoll density gradient centrifugation. Sequencing was performed on an Illumina HiSeq 2000. TCR beta cDNA libraries were prepared using 5'RACE template switching, which introduced a universal primer site and unique molecular identifiers. cDNA synthesis was primed from the TCR beta constant segment, followed by two successive PCR amplification steps. In the source study's methods: Reads were demultiplexed and grouped by UMI with MIGEC, and clonotypes were assembled and quantified with MiTCR. To remove erroneous sequences, TCR cDNA sequences were retained only when supported by two or more reads. The tcR package was used for downstream repertoire analysis, with clonotypes matched between fractions based on CDR3 nucleotide sequence plus V segment. VDJmatch was used to annotate antigen specificity against VDJdb, with one amino acid substitution allowed in CDR3. After the reads were reprocessed by TCRdb, one entry was made per CDR3 protein sequence, with no DNA. TCRdb, rather than the study authors, made the V and J calls. This sample's table has entries for approximately 440,000 distinct CDR3 sequences. The leading ten clones occupy more than 1.4% of the sample.

What the authors observed across the whole study: It remained unclear whether the expanded NKG2C-expressing T cell clones were specific for HCMV antigens. Those dominant clonotypes were again the most abundant among CD3+CD56-NKG2C+ cells in a handful of donors, at roughly 28.3-60.1%. In roughly 6 donors, the dominant CD3+CD56+NKG2C+ clonotypes ranked among the top 10 CD8+ clonotypes, making up roughly 1.0-8% of CD8+ T cells.

This receptor was obtained from a woman aged 45-59 years in good health. Donor details come from another sample of the same person, matched by shared clones. The chain is made from TRBV20-1 and TRBJ1-1. The specimen was blood T cells: a sorted CD56 or NKG2C T cell subset, CD4+ or CD8+ T cells, or bulk PBMC T cells (not recorded which). The encoded CDR3 is CSARGRKNTEAFF.